Detailed here is one TCR beta chain. Its antigen is unknown. Every sample had its cDNA made across eight separate reactions. TCRdb re-called the 5' RACE reads and shows each CDR3 protein once, DNA omitted. This repertoire includes 160,000 or so distinct CDR3 sequences. The data were obtained in a study of monozygotic twins with inflammatory bowel disease. General study results and limits: No difference was seen in repertoire similarity between concordant and discordant twins, possibly from limited power. Immunosuppressive treatments were not uniform, and this may have added variability to patient repertoires.

There are 13 residues in the CDR3. Germline V gene sequence: CDR1 SEHNR, CDR2 FQNEAQ (reference sequence). The V and J genes are TRBV7-9 and TRBJ2-1. The sequenced material came from blood. The source is a human donor with ulcerative colitis or Crohn's disease, or a healthy co-twin of an affected twin (not recorded which). The CDR3: CASSFLTDNEQFF.